This T cell receptor beta chain was identified during a study of cytomegalovirus exposure and HLA in healthy donors. Study-wide points: Roughly uniform depth of sequencing across donors was assumed in presence/absence analyses. Researchers reported in a later analysis that a missense DCLRE1C variant was tied to TCR beta V- and J-gene trimming.

The study ran its PCR with 60 Vbeta and 13 Jbeta primers. Clones were sequenced by immunoSEQ multiplex PCR, and TCRdb holds only the in-frame ones, with some missing. The sample includes around 100,000 clones, about three quarters seen only once; the top ten take around 4%. With respect to this clone: What it recognizes is unknown.

Between the trimmed V and J ends, which lost 6 bases and 6 bases, there was a span of 6 bases. From germline, CDR1 is LNHNV and CDR2 YYDKDF (reference sequence). The CDR3 extends over 12 amino acids. J is TRBJ1-6 and V is TRBV15; no reliable D call. Sequencing input: PBMCs. This receptor was obtained from a male donor in good health and CMV-seropositive. CDR3 sequence: CATSPSNSPLHF. The CDR3 region has the DNA TGTGCCACCAGTCCCTCTAATTCACCCCTCCACTTT.